This T cell receptor beta chain was documented in a study of cytomegalovirus exposure and HLA in healthy donors (dated by TCRdb to the late 2010s). Notes on the research overall: An earlier analysis of roughly 630 of the donors reported more than 250 Gb of sequence data and some 100 million unique TCR beta sequences from about 180 million T cells. An early release covering about 600 HLA-typed donors comprised roughly 300 gigabases of sequencing data and roughly 86 million unique TCR sequences. Of the roughly 400 genotyped donors, 65% to 90% fell in the genetic ancestry cluster associated with self-reported Caucasian donors. The study aimed to test whether signatures of past pathogen exposure could be identified by cataloging public T cell receptors. The study profiled the T cell repertoires of under 850 subjects by immunosequencing and related them to cytomegalovirus serostatus. In addition to the first cohort of 650 to 800 subjects, a separate validation cohort of approximately 130 different subjects was used. To predict cytomegalovirus infection status, the study brought together high-throughput TCR immunosequencing, statistical association of individual TCRs with disease status, and machine learning. A later analysis re-examined previously published TCR beta repertoires from over 500 donors and added high-resolution HLA genotyping to investigate patterns of TCR occurrence. Rather than using new phenotypic data, the later analysis identified candidate immune exposures from TCR beta sequences and from how often those sequences occurred across donors. An earlier analysis of several hundred of the donors applied high-throughput TCR beta sequencing to assess whether each TCR beta V gene segment acted as functional or pseudogenic. Donor age, sex, ethnicity and CMV serostatus were compiled together with the repertoire data. A later genetic analysis used genome-wide SNP genotypes for about three fifths of the 666 donors, treating that subset as a discovery cohort. Every discovery cohort repertoire had been produced on one sequencing platform. Both class I and class II loci were covered by HLA typing, at four-digit resolution. The number of donors typed differed by locus, with 629-630 for A, B, C, DRB1 and DQB1, more than 500 for DQA1, 600 to 610 for DPA1, and roughly 450 for DPB1. Because of strong linkage in the cohort, 5 or 6 DR-DQ haplotypes were treated as single units for association and clustering. Across 300 to 500 genotyped donors of the cohort, an average of about 200,000 unique TCR beta nucleotide sequences per donor were sequenced, and roughly a sixth of those sequences were non-productive. Study-wide findings and limitations: Only TCR beta chains were sequenced in this cohort, and the absence of alpha or paired-chain data limited detectable features. Sequencing depth was assumed to be roughly uniform across donors in the presence/absence analyses, though that assumption may not hold. Compared with the roughly 670-donor mean, donors in an Asian-associated ancestry cluster had fewer N-insertions in productive TCRs, according to a later genetic analysis. A further reported finding was that TCR beta sequences accurately predicted the HLA-A and HLA-B alleles for most subjects in the first cohort. In a later analysis, HLA-associated TCR beta chains were found to be more clonally expanded and to have lower generation probabilities than equally common non-associated chains. In vitro tests confirmed that a few of the cytomegalovirus-associated TCR beta chains recognize cytomegalovirus antigens. In a later analysis, several top co-occurrence clusters were reported to appear linked to parvovirus B19, influenza, CMV and Epstein-Barr virus. Assigning TCR associations to individual alleles was difficult when HLA alleles, especially DR and DQ, strongly co-occurred. It was suggested by the authors that the approach could potentially be generalized to other disease states and immunological phenotypes. Immune exposure information for the cohort was limited to CMV serostatus. A cluster of highly shared sequence variants was judged likely to be a technical artifact of the sequencing pipeline. The 87-base-pair reads could not distinguish some IMGT-functional V segments, including TRBV6-2 and TRBV6-3, so those segments were excluded. Because HLA typing was unavailable for some donors at each locus, only the typed subset was used in association tests. In the study, approximately 150 TCR beta chains were listed as associated with cytomegalovirus. In a later analysis, some 18,000 TCR beta sequences were associated with specific HLA alleles at a false discovery rate of 0.05. The earlier analysis of almost 600 of the donors excluded seventeen rarely observed V segments, including chromosome 9 orphons, because counts were too low. In an earlier analysis of roughly 560 of the donors, most TCR beta V segments were observed in productive rearrangements about 87% or about 30% of the time, broadly matching IMGT annotations. Most CMV-associated TCR beta chains appeared to be HLA-restricted in a later analysis, and the HLA associations seemed to be driven largely by CMV exposure. In a later analysis, the rate of TCR association differed among HLA loci, with DRB1 alleles having the most associated TCRs and HLA-C alleles having the fewest. A later genetic analysis associated a missense DCLRE1C variant with V-gene and J-gene trimming of TCR beta chains, and an independent cohort replicated the association. In both the original and validation cohorts, the classifier was reported to diagnose cytomegalovirus status with high specificity and sensitivity. Most TCR sequences were observed very rarely across donors, whereas some public TCRs were present in many individuals. Linkage disequilibrium might explain the correlated functional status among segregating V segments, but an unknown experimental factor could not be ruled out.

Receptors were amplified or captured by the immunoSEQ multiplex PCR assay. For the multiplex PCR, a mixture combining 60 forward primers for TCR Vbeta segments and 13 reverse primers for TCR Jbeta segments was used. A multiplex PCR assay on genomic DNA amplified the CDR3 region of rearranged TCR beta genes. The amplified TCR beta libraries were sequenced on the Illumina HiSeq System as 87-base-pair reads. Regarding the original processing steps: A later analysis tallied 75 million to 85 million unique TCR beta chains across the 666 repertoires, and some 10 million of those chains were shared by two or more donors. A nearest-neighbor algorithm error-corrected the raw reads and collapsed the reads into unique sequences, merging closely related sequences to remove PCR and sequencing errors. Alignment of CDR3 sequences to IMGT reference sequences was used to assign V, D and J gene segments. For a sequence to be retained, a match of at least six nucleotides to both a V gene segment and a J gene segment was required. A rearrangement counted as productive if the CDR3 had no stop codons and remained in frame with V and J, and every other rearrangement counted as non-productive. CDR3 was defined according to IMGT convention as the region running from the second conserved V-encoded cysteine to the conserved J-encoded phenylalanine. The earlier analysis of 587 of the donors excluded sequences that lacked an unambiguous match to a single V gene segment. An earlier analysis of just under 600 of the donors called V segments functional above 56.7% productive rearrangements and segregating when the between-donor standard deviation exceeded 5%. A statistical classification framework was built for diagnosing cytomegalovirus status from the catalog of TCR beta chain sequences. In a later analysis, V and J genes were assigned by comparing TCR nucleotide sequences against IMGT/GENE-DB human TR gene sequences. Using the TCRdist pipeline, a later analysis assigned CDR3 sequences along with most-parsimonious VDJ recombination scenarios. A later analysis defined each TCR beta chain by its CDR3 amino acid sequence plus V-gene family, and excluded reads lacking a unique V-gene family. In a later analysis, 450 to 600 highly shared, low-generation-probability nucleotide sequences were removed to address suspected cross-contamination and a sequencing artifact. In a later analysis, a clonal expansion index was calculated for each public chain from normalized within-repertoire ranks of inferred template counts. Generation probabilities in a later analysis came from a VDJ recombination model fitted to out-of-frame rearrangements, and those results were checked against IGoR. A later analysis scored TCR-TCR, TCR-HLA and TCR-CMV co-occurrence with hypergeometric tests, applying a repertoire-size bias correction to TCR pairs. A later analysis estimated false discovery rates by permuting HLA or CMV assignments 20 times. In a later analysis, co-occurring TCRs were grouped using DBSCAN, with TCRdist sequence similarity added in when clustering inside HLA-allele-positive subsets. Repertoires with fewer than 30,000 or more than 120,000 public chains were left out of co-occurrence clustering, as were several repertoires with anomalous nucleotide sharing. TCRdb holds this immuneACCESS table with in-frame rearrangements only. Some clones are missing; in checked studies, unresolved V genes explain under half, and the rest has no known cause. D and trimming come from the DNA, and the V and J calls and clone size come from that table. This sample has about 130,000 clones in its table, and around 72% of those were observed once. The ten largest clones take up more than 3% of the sample.

V trim: 7 bases; J trim: 3 bases; unmatched bases: 5. CDR1 and CDR2 (SNHLY, FYNNEI) derive from the germline V gene. The CDR3 covers 14 residues, taking in both the cysteine and the phenylalanine. Only the CDR3 portion is preserved as DNA: 42 bases, with reading frame beginning at the first base. Note on this clone: Its antigen remains unidentified. No base-level quality is on record; no much larger clone is a single base apart.

In total, 666 healthy bone marrow donors made up the cohort. All cohort members were sampled while nominally healthy, although unrecorded immune exposures were likely present. The donor tested CMV seronegative and was one of the 352 seronegative cohort members. A peripheral blood sample was provided by each donor, and peripheral blood mononuclear cells were used for TCR beta sequencing. The Qiagen DNeasy Blood Extraction Kit was used to extract genomic DNA from the blood cell samples. Rearrangement joined TRBV2 to TRBJ2-7; 11 central nucleotides agree with TRBD2. The sample taken for sequencing was PBMCs. The receptor was isolated from a man aged 25-45 years in good health and CMV-seronegative. The sequenced DNA is TGTGCCAGCACTAGCGGGGGGTTTCTCTACGAGCAGTACTTC. The translation is CASTSGGFLYEQYF.